The rows below give T cell receptor beta chains drawn from one sample of a study of CD8+ T cells in alopecia areata. Produced via immunoSEQ multiplex PCR; TCRdb's table is partial and in-frame only. The profile covers 61,000 or so clones, with around 97% appearing a single time and around 25% taken by the ten largest. The source was CD8+ T cells sorted from blood, collected at week 0. These receptors originate from a human donor with alopecia areata. The CDR3 runs from the conserved cysteine through the conserved F or W. A D gene is named only where the DNA matches it firmly. For some rows the clone size is stated as once, few or many, or as a class when expanded; others skip it.

clone size: .
V gene: TRBV5-1
J gene: TRBJ2-2
D gene: .
CDR3 DNA: TGCGCCAGCAGCTTAAACACCGGGGAGCTGTTTTTT
CDR3 protein: CASSLNTGELFF

clone size: .
V gene: TRBV5-4
J gene: TRBJ2-3
D gene: .
CDR3 DNA: TGTGCCAGCAAGCCCCACTCCTTGGATACGCAGTATTTT
CDR3 protein: CASKPHSLDTQYF

clone size: .
V gene: TRBV7-2
J gene: TRBJ2-7
D gene: TRBD1
CDR3 DNA: TGTGCCAGCAGCCGACCCCGGGACAGGGGGTCCGAGCAGTACTTC
CDR3 protein: CASSRPRDRGSEQYF

clone size: .
V gene: TRBV29-1
J gene: TRBJ2-7
D gene: .
CDR3 DNA: TGCAGCGTTGCTGGGGGGGGGACACCCGCCTACGAGCAGTACTTC
CDR3 protein: CSVAGGGTPAYEQYF

clone size: .
V gene: TRBV7-2
J gene: TRBJ2-3
D gene: .
CDR3 DNA: TGTGCCAGCAGCTTAGCGCTTGAGGGGGGCACAGATACGCAGTATTTT
CDR3 protein: CASSLALEGGTDTQYF

clone size: .
V gene: TRBV27
J gene: TRBJ2-7
D gene: .
CDR3 DNA: TGTGCCAGCAGTGTCACAGGGGGGGGCTCCTACGAGCAGTACTTC
CDR3 protein: CASSVTGGGSYEQYF

clone size: .
V gene: TRBV27
J gene: TRBJ2-5
D gene: .
CDR3 DNA: TGTGCCAGCGGGGGGGCAAGTGAGACCCAGTACTTC
CDR3 protein: CASGGASETQYF

clone size: .
V gene: TRBV19
J gene: TRBJ1-1
D gene: TRBD1
CDR3 DNA: TGTGCCAGTACCAGAACAGGGGGCACTGAAGCTTTCTTT
CDR3 protein: CASTRTGGTEAFF

clone size: .
V gene: TRBV6-6
J gene: TRBJ2-1
D gene: TRBD1
CDR3 DNA: TGTGCCAGCAGCCTGAGGGACAGAGGCCGCGGAGAGCAGTTCTTC
CDR3 protein: CASSLRDRGRGEQFF

clone size: .
V gene: TRBV12-5
J gene: TRBJ2-1
D gene: .
CDR3 DNA: TGTGCTAGTGGTACCCCCCCCCGCCTTGGGGGGTTCAATGAGCAGTTCTTC
CDR3 protein: CASGTPPRLGGFNEQFF

clone size: .
V gene: TRBV5-1
J gene: TRBJ2-2
D gene: TRBD2
CDR3 DNA: TGCGCCAGCAGCTTGGCAGGTCCCCGACTAGCGGGGGGACTGAACACCGGGGAGCTGTTTTTT
CDR3 protein: CASSLAGPRLAGGLNTGELFF

clone size: once
V gene: TRBV11-2
J gene: TRBJ2-2
D gene: TRBD1
CDR3 DNA: TGTGCCAGCAGCTTAGAGGCAGGGGGCAAGACCGGGGAGCTGTTTTTT
CDR3 protein: CASSLEAGGKTGELFF

clone size: .
V gene: TRBV19
J gene: TRBJ2-7
D gene: TRBD1
CDR3 DNA: TGTGCCAGTAGTCTGGGGACAGGGGGCTCCTACGAGCAGTACTTC
CDR3 protein: CASSLGTGGSYEQYF

clone size: .
V gene: TRBV30
J gene: TRBJ2-3
D gene: TRBD2
CDR3 DNA: TGTGCCTGGAGTGAACGTTCAGCGGGGAGCACAGATACGCAGTATTTT
CDR3 protein: CAWSERSAGSTDTQYF

clone size: .
V gene: TRBV5-6
J gene: TRBJ2-7
D gene: .
CDR3 DNA: TGTGCCAGCAGCTCACCGTTACAGGGTAGTACCCCCTACGAGCAGTACTTC
CDR3 protein: CASSSPLQGSTPYEQYF

clone size: once
V gene: TRBV7-9
J gene: TRBJ2-4
D gene: .
CDR3 DNA: TGTGCCAGCAGCCAAGAGGACAGACAAAACATTCAGTACTTC
CDR3 protein: CASSQEDRQNIQYF

clone size: .
V gene: TRBV27
J gene: TRBJ2-7
D gene: .
CDR3 DNA: TGTGCCAGCAGTTTACTCAGAACTAGCGAGCAGTACTTC
CDR3 protein: CASSLLRTSEQYF

clone size: .
V gene: TRBV9
J gene: TRBJ2-1
D gene: .
CDR3 DNA: TGTGCCAGCAGCGTAGATGGAGGGGGAGGCACACGGGAGCAGTTCTTC
CDR3 protein: CASSVDGGGGTREQFF

clone size: .
V gene: TRBV2
J gene: TRBJ2-7
D gene: .
CDR3 DNA: TGTGCCAGCAGTGAGTTGGCCACCGAGCAGTACTTC
CDR3 protein: CASSELATEQYF

clone size: .
V gene: TRBV5-1
J gene: TRBJ2-4
D gene: .
CDR3 DNA: TGCGCCAGCAGCTCCTCGGACAGAAAAAACATTCAGTACTTC
CDR3 protein: CASSSSDRKNIQYF

clone size: .
V gene: TRBV4-3
J gene: TRBJ2-7
D gene: .
CDR3 DNA: TGCGCCAGCAGCCAAGAATGGGGGACCTACGAGCAGTACTTC
CDR3 protein: CASSQEWGTYEQYF

clone size: medium-sized
V gene: TRBV6-5
J gene: TRBJ2-3
D gene: .
CDR3 DNA: TGTGCCAGCAGTTACGGTGGCACAGATACGCAGTATTTT
CDR3 protein: CASSYGGTDTQYF

clone size: once
V gene: TRBV4-1
J gene: TRBJ2-3
D gene: TRBD2
CDR3 DNA: TGCGCCAGCAGCCAAGTCGGACTAGACGGCACAGATACGCAGTATTTT
CDR3 protein: CASSQVGLDGTDTQYF

clone size: .
V gene: TRBV5-1
J gene: TRBJ2-5
D gene: .
CDR3 DNA: TGCGCCACCACCCAAGTAACCCAAGAGACCCAGTACTTC
CDR3 protein: CATTQVTQETQYF

clone size: .
V gene: TRBV9
J gene: TRBJ2-5
D gene: .
CDR3 DNA: TGTGCCAGCAGCGTAGGGTCCCCGGGCTTCCAAGAGACCCAGTACTTC
CDR3 protein: CASSVGSPGFQETQYF

clone size: once
V gene: TRBV2
J gene: TRBJ2-2
D gene: .
CDR3 DNA: TGTGCCAGCAGTGAAGCCCCTGTAGCAACGAGATTAGAAAGCACCGGGGAGCTGTTTTTT
CDR3 protein: CASSEAPVATRLESTGELFF

clone size: .
V gene: TRBV30
J gene: TRBJ1-5
D gene: .
CDR3 DNA: TGTGCCTGGAGCCCAACAGGTGGGCTGATCCCCCAGCATTTT
CDR3 protein: CAWSPTGGLIPQHF

clone size: .
V gene: TRBV14
J gene: TRBJ2-1
D gene: TRBD2
CDR3 DNA: TGTGCCAGCAGCCAACCCGGGACTAGCGGGTACAATGAGCAGTTCTTC
CDR3 protein: CASSQPGTSGYNEQFF

clone size: .
V gene: TRBV2
J gene: TRBJ2-7
D gene: TRBD1
CDR3 DNA: TGTGCCAGCATAGACGGACAGGGGGAGCAGTACTTC
CDR3 protein: CASIDGQGEQYF

clone size: once
V gene: TRBV7-9
J gene: TRBJ2-7
D gene: TRBD2
CDR3 DNA: TGTGCCAGCAGCCCGGGACTAGCGGGGCCGCTTTTCTCCTACGAGCAGTACTTC
CDR3 protein: CASSPGLAGPLFSYEQYF

clone size: .
V gene: TRBV7-8
J gene: TRBJ2-1
D gene: TRBD1
CDR3 DNA: TGTGCCAGCAGCCCGCGGCGGGGACAGGGGGCAGGTGAGCAGTTCTTC
CDR3 protein: CASSPRRGQGAGEQFF

clone size: once
V gene: TRBV4-3
J gene: TRBJ2-7
D gene: .
CDR3 DNA: TGCGCCAGCAGCCAAGAGACCAGCCCTTCCTACGAGCAGTACTTC
CDR3 protein: CASSQETSPSYEQYF

clone size: .
V gene: TRBV4-3
J gene: TRBJ2-4
D gene: .
CDR3 DNA: TGCGCCAGCAGCCAAGTTTTGAGGGCGTCCACATTGAAAAACATTCAGTACTTC
CDR3 protein: CASSQVLRASTLKNIQYF

clone size: .
V gene: TRBV7-9
J gene: TRBJ2-5
D gene: .
CDR3 DNA: TGTGCCAGCAGCCCGGATCGACAGCAAGAGACCCAGTACTTC
CDR3 protein: CASSPDRQQETQYF

clone size: .
V gene: TRBV4-3
J gene: TRBJ2-7
D gene: TRBD2
CDR3 DNA: TGCGCCAGCAGCCCCGGACTAGTCTACGAGCAGTACTTC
CDR3 protein: CASSPGLVYEQYF

clone size: .
V gene: TRBV23-1
J gene: TRBJ2-7
D gene: .
CDR3 DNA: TGCGCCAGCAGTCACTCGGACCCCTACGAGCAGTACTTC
CDR3 protein: CASSHSDPYEQYF

clone size: .
V gene: TRBV7-2
J gene: TRBJ2-4
D gene: .
CDR3 DNA: TGTGCCAGCAGCTTAGGGCGGGGGCCCGGGTTAGCCAAAAACATTCAGTACTTC
CDR3 protein: CASSLGRGPGLAKNIQYF

clone size: .
V gene: TRBV13
J gene: TRBJ2-7
D gene: .
CDR3 DNA: TGTGCCAGCAGCGTAGGAGTCCCCTACGAGCAGTACTTC
CDR3 protein: CASSVGVPYEQYF

clone size: .
V gene: TRBV6-5
J gene: TRBJ2-6
D gene: .
CDR3 DNA: TGTGCCAGCAGCCCCCAGACCTCTGGGGCCAACGTCCTGACTTTC
CDR3 protein: CASSPQTSGANVLTF

clone size: once
V gene: TRBV19
J gene: TRBJ2-7
D gene: .
CDR3 DNA: TGTGCCAGTAGTATAGAAGGCGGTGCCTACGAGCAGTACTTC
CDR3 protein: CASSIEGGAYEQYF

clone size: .
V gene: TRBV6-4
J gene: TRBJ2-1
D gene: .
CDR3 DNA: TGTGCCAGCAGGGACGACAGGCGCCAGAACTACAATGAGCAGTTCTTC
CDR3 protein: CASRDDRRQNYNEQFF

clone size: once
V gene: TRBV29-1
J gene: TRBJ2-6
D gene: .
CDR3 DNA: TGCAGCGTTGAAAGAAAACCACTCGCCGGTGCATTCTCTGGGGCCAACGCCCTGACTTTC
CDR3 protein: CSVERKPLAGAFSGANALTF

clone size: .
V gene: TRBV7-9
J gene: TRBJ2-4
D gene: TRBD2
CDR3 DNA: TGTGCCAGCAGCATACAAAGCGGGGGGGACATTCAGTACTTC
CDR3 protein: CASSIQSGGDIQYF

clone size: .
V gene: TRBV7-9
J gene: TRBJ2-1
D gene: TRBD2
CDR3 DNA: TGTGCCAGCAGCGCCTTAGAGTCTAGCGGGAAAAATGAGCAGTTCTTC
CDR3 protein: CASSALESSGKNEQFF

clone size: .
V gene: TRBV7-9
J gene: TRBJ1-1
D gene: .
CDR3 DNA: TGTGCCAGCAGCTTAGACCCAAACACTGAAGCTTTCTTT
CDR3 protein: CASSLDPNTEAFF

clone size: .
V gene: TRBV29-1
J gene: TRBJ2-3
D gene: .
CDR3 DNA: TGCAGCGTCAGACTGGGCAGTGCGACAGATACGCAGTATTTT
CDR3 protein: CSVRLGSATDTQYF

clone size: .
V gene: TRBV2
J gene: TRBJ1-1
D gene: TRBD1
CDR3 DNA: TGTGCCAGCAGTCACTCCGGGACAGGGGACACTGAAGCTTTCTTT
CDR3 protein: CASSHSGTGDTEAFF

clone size: .
V gene: TRBV5-6
J gene: TRBJ1-1
D gene: .
CDR3 DNA: TGTGCCAGCAGCTTGGCACAGATGAACACTGAAGCTTTCTTT
CDR3 protein: CASSLAQMNTEAFF

clone size: .
V gene: TRBV28
J gene: TRBJ2-2
D gene: TRBD2
CDR3 DNA: TGTGCCAGCAGCCTTCGACTAGCGGGGGGGCCCGGGGAGCTGTTTTTT
CDR3 protein: CASSLRLAGGPGELFF

clone size: .
V gene: TRBV12-5
J gene: TRBJ1-2
D gene: .
CDR3 DNA: TGTGCTAGTGGTTTTCTCCTCCGGGACCCCCCAATCCGGGGCTACACCTTC
CDR3 protein: CASGFLLRDPPIRGYTF

clone size: .
V gene: TRBV29-1
J gene: TRBJ2-1
D gene: .
CDR3 DNA: TGCAGCGTTGAAAGGCCCTCGGGGGGCGCCTACAATGAGCAGTTCTTC
CDR3 protein: CSVERPSGGAYNEQFF

clone size: .
V gene: TRBV7-2
J gene: TRBJ2-7
D gene: .
CDR3 DNA: TGTGCCAGCAGCTTAGGTGTGGGGTCCGAGCAGTACTTC
CDR3 protein: CASSLGVGSEQYF

clone size: .
V gene: TRBV10-3
J gene: TRBJ1-1
D gene: .
CDR3 DNA: TGTGCCATCAGTGGGGCAGGGTTGAACACTGAAGCTTTCTTT
CDR3 protein: CAISGAGLNTEAFF

clone size: .
V gene: TRBV4-3
J gene: TRBJ2-3
D gene: .
CDR3 DNA: TGCGCCAGCAGCCCTGGCGTAGGCACAGATACGCAGTATTTT
CDR3 protein: CASSPGVGTDTQYF